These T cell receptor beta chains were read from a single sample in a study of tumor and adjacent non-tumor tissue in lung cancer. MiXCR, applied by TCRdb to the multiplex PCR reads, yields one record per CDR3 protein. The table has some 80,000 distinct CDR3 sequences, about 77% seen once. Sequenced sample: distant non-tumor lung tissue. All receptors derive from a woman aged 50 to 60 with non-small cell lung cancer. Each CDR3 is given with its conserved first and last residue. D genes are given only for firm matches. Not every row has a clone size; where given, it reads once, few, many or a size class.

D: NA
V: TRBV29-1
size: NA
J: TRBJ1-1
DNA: TGCAGCGGTTTACAGAGCACTGAAGCTTCCTTT
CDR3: CSGLQSTEASF

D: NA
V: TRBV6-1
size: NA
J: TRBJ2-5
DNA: TGTGCCAACAGTTTTTCCGGGATGAGAAGAGAGACCCAGTACTTC
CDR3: CANSFSGMRRETQYF

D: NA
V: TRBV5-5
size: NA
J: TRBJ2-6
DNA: TGTGCCAGTAGCTTGGAGACTGGGGCCAACGTCCTGATTTTC
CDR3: CASSLETGANVLIF

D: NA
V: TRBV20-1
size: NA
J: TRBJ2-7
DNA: TGCAGTGCGGATTGGACGGGACCCTTACCTCGGTCCTGCGAGCAGTACTTC
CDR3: CSADWTGPLPRSCEQYF

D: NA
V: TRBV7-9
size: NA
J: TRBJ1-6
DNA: TGTGTCAGCAGCTCGACAGAGGAAGGATCACCCCTCCACTTT
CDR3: CVSSSTEEGSPLHF

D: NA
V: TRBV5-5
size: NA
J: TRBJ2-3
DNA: TGTGCCAGCAGCTCCGAACAGAATAGCACGGATACGCAGTATTTT
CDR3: CASSSEQNSTDTQYF

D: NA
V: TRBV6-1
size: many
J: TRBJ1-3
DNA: TGTGCCAGCAGTGGACACACCGGAAACACCATATATTTT
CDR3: CASSGHTGNTIYF

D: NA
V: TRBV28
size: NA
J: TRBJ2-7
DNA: TGTGCCAGCAGCCGAAAACAGGGCCGTGCCTACGATCAGTACTTC
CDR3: CASSRKQGRAYDQYF

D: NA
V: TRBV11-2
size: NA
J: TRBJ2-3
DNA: TGTACCAGCAGCTTAGGACCCCCAGTAGACCATACGCAGTATTTT
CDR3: CTSSLGPPVDHTQYF

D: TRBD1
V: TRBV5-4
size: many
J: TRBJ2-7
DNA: TGTGCCAGCAGCGGGGTAGGACAGGGGAACGAGCAGTACTTC
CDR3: CASSGVGQGNEQYF

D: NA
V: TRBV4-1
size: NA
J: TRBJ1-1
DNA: TGTGCCAGCAGCCAAGGATTGAGGGACATCTCCTCTGAAACTTTCTTT
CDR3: CASSQGLRDISSETFF

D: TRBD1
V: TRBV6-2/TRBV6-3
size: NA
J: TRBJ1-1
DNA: TGTGCCGTCTATGGGACAGGACCCGAAGCTTTCTTT
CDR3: CAVYGTGPEAFF

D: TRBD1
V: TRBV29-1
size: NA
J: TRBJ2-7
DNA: TGCAACGTTGTACTGACGGACAGGGGATCCTACGAGCAGTACTTC
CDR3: CNVVLTDRGSYEQYF

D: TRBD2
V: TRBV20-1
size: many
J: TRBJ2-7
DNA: TGCAGTGCTAGGAGACTAGCGGGACGATACGAGCAGTACTTC
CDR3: CSARRLAGRYEQYF

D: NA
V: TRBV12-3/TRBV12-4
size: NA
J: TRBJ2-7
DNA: TGTGCCGGCAGTAGCACACGTTATGAGCAGTACTTC
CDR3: CAGSSTRYEQYF

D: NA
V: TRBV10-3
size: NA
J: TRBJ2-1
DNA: TGTGCCTCCAGGGGAGAGGGCAGTTATGAGCAGTTCTTC
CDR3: CASRGEGSYEQFF

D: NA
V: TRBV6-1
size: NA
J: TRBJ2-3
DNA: TGTGCCAGCAGTGGGTTTGCAGGAGGCGGAATAGATACGCAGTATTTT
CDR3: CASSGFAGGGIDTQYF

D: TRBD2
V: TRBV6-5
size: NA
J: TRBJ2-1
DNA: TGTGCCAACAGTTACCATACTAGCGGGAGGGCCCAAAACAAGCAGTTCTTC
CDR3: CANSYHTSGRAQNKQFF

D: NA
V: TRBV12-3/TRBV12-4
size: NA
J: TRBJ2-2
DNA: TGTGCCAGCAGTTTAGTGACAAGGACAAACACCGGGGAGCTGTTTTTC
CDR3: CASSLVTRTNTGELFF

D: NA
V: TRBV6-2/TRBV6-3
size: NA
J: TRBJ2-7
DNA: TGTGACGGCAGTTACCCGATCAGGACAGGGGAGCTAGCGGGATCCTACGAGCAGTACTTC
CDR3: CDGSYPIRTGELAGSYEQYF

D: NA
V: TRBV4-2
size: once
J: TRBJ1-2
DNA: TGTGCCAGCAGCCAAGGGGCAGGGAATCCCTATGGCTACACCTTC
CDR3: CASSQGAGNPYGYTF

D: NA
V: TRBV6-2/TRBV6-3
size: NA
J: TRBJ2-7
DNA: TGTACCTGCAGTTACGGAGACGAGCAGTACTTC
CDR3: CTCSYGDEQYF

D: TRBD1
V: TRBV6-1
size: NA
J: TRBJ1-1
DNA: TGTGTCAGCAGTGATCATCCCGGGACAGGGCGGGGAGCTTTCTTT
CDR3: CVSSDHPGTGRGAFF

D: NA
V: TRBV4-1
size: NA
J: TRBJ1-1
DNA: TGCGCCAACAGCCGAGTCGTCCCGAACACCGAAGCTTTCTTC
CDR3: CANSRVVPNTEAFF

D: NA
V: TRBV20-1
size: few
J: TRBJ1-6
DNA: TGCAGTGCCTATAGACAAGAAGGAGATTCACCCCTCCACTTT
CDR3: CSAYRQEGDSPLHF

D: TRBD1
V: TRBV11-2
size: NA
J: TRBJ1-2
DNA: TGTGCCAACAGCCCGGGACAGTGTAGAAACTATGGCTACACCTTC
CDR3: CANSPGQCRNYGYTF

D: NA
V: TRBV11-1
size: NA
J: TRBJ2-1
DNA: TGTGCCAGCAGCCCTACTCATTCGACGGGCGATGAGCAATTCTTC
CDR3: CASSPTHSTGDEQFF

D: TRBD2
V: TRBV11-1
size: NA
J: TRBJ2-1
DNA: TGTACCAGCAACCCCGGGACTAGCGGCGACTATGAGCAGTTCTTC
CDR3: CTSNPGTSGDYEQFF

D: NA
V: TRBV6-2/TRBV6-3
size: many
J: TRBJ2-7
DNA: TGTGCCAGCAGCCAGCGGGTTTCCTACGAGCAGTACTTC
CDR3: CASSQRVSYEQYF

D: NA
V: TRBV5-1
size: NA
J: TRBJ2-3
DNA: TGCGCCAGCAGCTTAGGTCTGGGCAGAAGGGGCACATATACGCAGTATTTT
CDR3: CASSLGLGRRGTYTQYF

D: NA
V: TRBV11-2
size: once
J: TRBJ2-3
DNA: TGTGCATGCAGCTTAGGGGTCCTAACTAGCACAGATACGCAATATTTT
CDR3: CACSLGVLTSTDTQYF

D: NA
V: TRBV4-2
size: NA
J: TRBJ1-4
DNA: TGTGCCAGCAGCCGTACCCGGGACGGGGAAGAGGGAAAACTGTTTTTT
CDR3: CASSRTRDGEEGKLFF

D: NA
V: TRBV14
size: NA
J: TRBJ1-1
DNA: TGTGCCAGTAATTTCCGGGCCAGGGCGAACACTGTAGCCTTCTTT
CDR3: CASNFRARANTVAFF

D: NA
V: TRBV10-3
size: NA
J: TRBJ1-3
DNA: TGTGCCATCAGTGAATTCGGTGGGAGATTTAACTCTGGAAACACCATATATTTT
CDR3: CAISEFGGRFNSGNTIYF

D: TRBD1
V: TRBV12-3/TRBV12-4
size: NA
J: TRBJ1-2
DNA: TGTGCTAGCAGTCCGAGGGACAGCGATGACTACACCTTC
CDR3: CASSPRDSDDYTF

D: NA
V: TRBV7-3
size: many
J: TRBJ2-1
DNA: TGTGCCAGCAGCTACCCCCCGGGTGAGCAGTTCTTC
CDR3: CASSYPPGEQFF

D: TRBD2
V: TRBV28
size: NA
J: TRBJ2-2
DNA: TGTGCCATCAGTATAAATAGCGGGAAGGCCAGCACCGGGGAGCTGTTTTTT
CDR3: CAISINSGKASTGELFF

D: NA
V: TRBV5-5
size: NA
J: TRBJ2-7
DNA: TGTGTCAGCAGCTTAGAAGGGTTCTACGAGCAGTATTTC
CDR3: CVSSLEGFYEQYF

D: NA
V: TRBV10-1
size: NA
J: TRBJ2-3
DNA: TGCGCCAGCAGAGAGACGATCGGAAGCACAGGTACGCAGTATTTT
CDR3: CASRETIGSTGTQYF

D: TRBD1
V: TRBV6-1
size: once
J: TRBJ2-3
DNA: TGTGCCAGCAGTGGTACAGGGGGCCATGATACACAGTATTTT
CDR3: CASSGTGGHDTQYF

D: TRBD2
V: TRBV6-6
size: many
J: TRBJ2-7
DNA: TGTGCCAGCAGTTACTTAGCGGGAGAGTGGGAGCAGTACTTC
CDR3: CASSYLAGEWEQYF

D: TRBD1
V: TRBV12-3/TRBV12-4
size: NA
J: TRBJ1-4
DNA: TGTGCCAACAGTGCTACTAAGGACAGGGGCGAAAAACTGTTTTTT
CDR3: CANSATKDRGEKLFF

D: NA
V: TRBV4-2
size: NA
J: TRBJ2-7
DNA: TGTGCCAGCAGCCAGACGGGACTTCTCGTCGAGCAGTGCTTC
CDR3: CASSQTGLLVEQCF